The clone carrying this T cell receptor beta chain was seen a single time. This entry comes from a study of Graves' ophthalmopathy and Graves' hyperthyroidism. Amplification of the TCR beta CDR3 regions used RNA transcripts (as template). The first-round RT-PCR employed HTBI primers together with the Qiagen OneStep RT-PCR kit. A multiplex PCR was then performed as the second round. One entry per CDR3 protein results from TCRdb running MiXCR on the multiplex PCR reads. The sample consists of roughly 400,000 distinct CDR3 sequences, 15% to 20% of them appearing once. The length of the CDR3 is 14 residues. Trimming left V 3 bases short and J 0 bases short, with 8 bases between.

V and J are TRBV12-3 or TRBV12-4 and TRBJ1-1; possibly TRBD1 for D (6 bases). The sequencing sample was made of peripheral blood. This clonotype was obtained from a woman between 18 and 30 years old with Graves' ophthalmopathy. As DNA, the CDR3 is TGTGCCAGCAGTTTGGGGGCCATGAACACTGAAGCTTTCTTT. Its protein is CASSLGAMNTEAFF.